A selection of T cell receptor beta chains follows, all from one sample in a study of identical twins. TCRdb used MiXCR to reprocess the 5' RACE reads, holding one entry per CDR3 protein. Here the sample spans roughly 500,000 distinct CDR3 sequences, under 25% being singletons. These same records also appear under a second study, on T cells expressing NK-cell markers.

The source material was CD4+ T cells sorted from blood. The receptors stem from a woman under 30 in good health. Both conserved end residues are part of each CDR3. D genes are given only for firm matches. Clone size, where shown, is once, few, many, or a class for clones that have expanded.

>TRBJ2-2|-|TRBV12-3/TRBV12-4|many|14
CASSLNVVSGELFF
TGTGCCAGCAGTTTGAATGTGGTGAGCGGGGAGCTGTTTTTT
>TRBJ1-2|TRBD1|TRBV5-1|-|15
CASSASPGQSYGYTF
TGCGCCAGCAGCGCCTCGCCGGGACAGAGTTATGGCTACACCTTC
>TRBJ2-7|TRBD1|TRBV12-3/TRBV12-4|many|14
CASSFGTGDHEQYF
TGTGCCAGCAGTTTTGGGACAGGGGACCACGAGCAGTACTTC
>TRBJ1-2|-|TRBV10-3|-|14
CAISHPDNDYGYTF
TGTGCCATCAGCCATCCCGACAACGACTATGGCTACACCTTC
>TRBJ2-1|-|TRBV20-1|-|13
CSARADKNNEQFF
TGCAGTGCTAGAGCCGATAAGAACAATGAGCAGTTCTTC
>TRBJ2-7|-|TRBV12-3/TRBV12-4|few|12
CASSPIAYEQYF
TGTGCCAGCAGTCCGATCGCCTACGAGCAGTACTTC
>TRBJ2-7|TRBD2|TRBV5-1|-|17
CASSFAGTSGRSYEQYF
TGCGCCAGCAGCTTCGCCGGGACTAGCGGGAGGTCCTACGAGCAGTACTTC
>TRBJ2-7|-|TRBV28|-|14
CASSPTVLANEQYF
TGTGCCAGCAGCCCGACCGTTCTTGCGAACGAGCAGTACTTC
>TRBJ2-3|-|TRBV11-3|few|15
CASRPHTGNTDTQYF
TGTGCCAGCAGACCACACACAGGGAACACAGATACGCAGTATTTT
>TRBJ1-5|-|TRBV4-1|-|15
CASSQDRTVNQPQHF
TGCGCCAGCAGCCAAGACCGGACGGTTAATCAGCCCCAGCATTTT
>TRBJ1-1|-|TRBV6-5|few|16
CASSSLQWGEGTEAFF
TGTGCCAGCAGTTCCCTGCAGTGGGGGGAGGGCACTGAAGCTTTCTTT
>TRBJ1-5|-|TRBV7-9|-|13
CASAGQGIQPQHF
TGTGCCAGCGCCGGGCAGGGTATACAGCCCCAGCATTTT
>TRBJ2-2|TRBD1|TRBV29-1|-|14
CSARTGIGTGELFF
TGCAGCGCTCGGACAGGGATAGGCACCGGGGAGCTGTTTTTT
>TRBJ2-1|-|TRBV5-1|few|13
CASSLAGLWEQFF
TGCGCCAGCAGCTTGGCGGGTTTGTGGGAGCAGTTCTTC
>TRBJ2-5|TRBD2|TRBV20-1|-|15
CSAALAGESQETQYF
TGCAGTGCTGCCCTAGCGGGAGAATCACAAGAGACCCAGTACTTC
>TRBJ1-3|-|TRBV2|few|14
CASSAGSIGNTIYF
TGTGCCAGCAGTGCGGGATCCATTGGAAACACCATATATTTT
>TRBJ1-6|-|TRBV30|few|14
CAWNTGTRNSPLHF
TGTGCCTGGAATACCGGGACAAGGAATTCACCCCTCCACTTT
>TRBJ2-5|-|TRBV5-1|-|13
CASSNGVQETQYF
TGCGCCAGCAGCAACGGGGTACAAGAGACCCAGTACTTC
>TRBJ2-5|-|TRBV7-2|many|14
CASSLFRGRETQYF
TGTGCCAGCAGCTTATTTCGCGGGCGAGAGACCCAGTACTTC
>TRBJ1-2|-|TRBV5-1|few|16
CASSLIIWGLDHGYTF
TGCGCCAGTAGCTTGATTATTTGGGGACTTGATCATGGCTACACCTTC
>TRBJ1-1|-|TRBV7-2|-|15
CASSQRWSAGAEAFF
TGTGCCAGCAGCCAGCGGTGGAGTGCCGGCGCTGAAGCTTTCTTT
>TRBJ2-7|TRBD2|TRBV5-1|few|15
CASSLVAGATHEQYF
TGCGCCAGCAGCTTGGTGGCGGGAGCCACCCACGAGCAGTACTTC
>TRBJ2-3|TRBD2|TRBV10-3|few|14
CAITQTSATDTQYF
TGTGCCATCACCCAGACTAGCGCCACAGATACGCAGTATTTT
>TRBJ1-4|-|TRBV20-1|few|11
CSARENEKLFF
TGCAGTGCTAGGGAAAATGAAAAACTGTTTTTT
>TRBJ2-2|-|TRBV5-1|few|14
CASSFSGGTGELFF
TGCGCCAGCAGCTTTTCGGGCGGCACCGGGGAGCTGTTTTTT
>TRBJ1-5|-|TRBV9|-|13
CASSVSMNQPQHF
TGTGCCAGCAGCGTGAGCATGAATCAGCCCCAGCATTTT
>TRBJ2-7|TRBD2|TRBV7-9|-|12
CATRWTSREQYF
TGTGCCACAAGGTGGACTAGTCGCGAGCAGTACTTC
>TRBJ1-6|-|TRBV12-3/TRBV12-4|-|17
CASSSPRGQTINSPLHF
TGTGCCAGCAGTAGTCCCCGAGGCCAGACAATTAATTCACCCCTCCACTTT
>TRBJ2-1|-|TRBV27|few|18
CASSLKVVGFFEYNEQFF
TGTGCCAGCAGTTTAAAGGTGGTAGGGTTTTTTGAGTACAATGAGCAGTTCTTC
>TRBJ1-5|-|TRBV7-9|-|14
CASSKWGMSQPQHF
TGTGCCAGCTCGAAGTGGGGGATGAGTCAGCCCCAGCATTTT
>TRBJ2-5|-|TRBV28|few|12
CAVSRRQETQYF
TGCGCTGTCTCGCGGCGCCAAGAGACCCAGTACTTC
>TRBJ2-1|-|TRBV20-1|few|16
CSAEPMGQSSYNEQFF
TGCAGTGCTGAACCTATGGGGCAAAGCTCCTACAATGAGCAGTTCTTC
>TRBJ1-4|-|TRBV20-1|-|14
CSAPSRRGGEKLFF
TGCAGTGCTCCCTCGCGGAGGGGTGGTGAAAAACTGTTTTTT
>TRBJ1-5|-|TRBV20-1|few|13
CSGSGVPNQPQHF
TGCAGTGGATCGGGGGTACCCAATCAGCCCCAGCATTTT
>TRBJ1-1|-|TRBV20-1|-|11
CSAKIHTEAFF
TGCAGTGCTAAAATCCACACTGAAGCTTTCTTT
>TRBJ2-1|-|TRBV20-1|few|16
CSARDMEYGASNEQFF
TGCAGTGCTAGAGATATGGAGTACGGGGCGTCCAATGAGCAGTTCTTC
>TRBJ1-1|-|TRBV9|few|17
CASSPRTLSFMNTEAFF
TGTGCCAGCAGCCCTCGGACACTTTCATTCATGAACACTGAAGCTTTCTTT
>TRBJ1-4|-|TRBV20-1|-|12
CSAVQGNEKLFF
TGCAGTGCTGTCCAGGGGAACGAAAAACTGTTTTTT
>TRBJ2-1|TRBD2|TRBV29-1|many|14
CSVGPLAGDFEQFF
TGCAGCGTTGGACCCCTCGCGGGAGACTTTGAGCAGTTCTTC
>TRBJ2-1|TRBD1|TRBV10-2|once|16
CASSEQWTGTYNEQFF
TGCGCCAGCAGTGAACAGTGGACAGGGACATACAATGAGCAGTTCTTC
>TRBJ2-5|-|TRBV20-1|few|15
CSASPEGGRQETQYF
TGCAGTGCTAGCCCAGAGGGGGGTCGGCAAGAGACCCAGTACTTC
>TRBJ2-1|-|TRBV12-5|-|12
CASGLTLVEQFF
TGTGCTAGTGGTTTGACACTGGTTGAGCAGTTCTTC
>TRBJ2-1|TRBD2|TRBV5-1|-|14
CASSWGTSDNEQFF
TGCGCCAGCAGCTGGGGGACTAGCGACAATGAGCAGTTCTTC